The rows below give T cell receptor beta chains drawn from one sample of a study of cytomegalovirus exposure and HLA in healthy donors. Some clones are missing from TCRdb's copy, which holds only in-frame ones; the method was immunoSEQ multiplex PCR. The sample consists of approximately 200,000 clones, roughly 78% of them appearing once. The specimen was PBMCs. These receptors all stem from a woman younger than 45 in good health and CMV-seropositive. The CDR3 runs from the conserved cysteine through the conserved F or W. The order of the fields is clone size, J gene, V gene, D gene, CDR3 DNA, CDR3 protein. A D gene is named only where the DNA matches it firmly. Clone size appears in some rows only: once, few, many, or a class for an expanded clone.

size: -
J: TRBJ2-5
V: TRBV5-5
D: -
DNA: TGTGCCAGCAGCTTGGCTGGCGGCCACGACAGGTCCCAGTACTTC
CDR3: CASSLAGGHDRSQYF

size: -
J: TRBJ2-1
V: TRBV9
D: TRBD2
DNA: TGTGCCAGCAGCATACAGAGCGGGGGAGGCTACAATGAGCAGTTCTTC
CDR3: CASSIQSGGGYNEQFF

size: -
J: TRBJ2-7
V: TRBV5-1
D: -
DNA: TGCGCCAGCAGCTCGTCAGTGGGAGCCTACGAGCAGTACTTC
CDR3: CASSSSVGAYEQYF

size: -
J: TRBJ1-2
V: TRBV2
D: -
DNA: TGTGCCAGCACCCCAGGGGAGACAGGTCGTGGTGGCTACACCTTC
CDR3: CASTPGETGRGGYTF

size: few
J: TRBJ1-3
V: TRBV19
D: -
DNA: TGTGCCAGTAGTCACTCCGTGGAGGGAAACACCATATATTTT
CDR3: CASSHSVEGNTIYF

size: -
J: TRBJ1-1
V: TRBV7-9
D: TRBD1
DNA: TGTGCCAGCAGCTTAGCCGGGACAGGGCGGGCTGAAGCTTTCTTT
CDR3: CASSLAGTGRAEAFF

size: -
J: TRBJ2-2
V: TRBV9
D: -
DNA: TGTGCCAGCAGCGCCGGAGGAGTCACCGGGGAGCTGTTTTTT
CDR3: CASSAGGVTGELFF

size: -
J: TRBJ2-7
V: TRBV7-9
D: -
DNA: TGTGCCAGCAGCTTCCAGGGATACGAGCAGTACTTC
CDR3: CASSFQGYEQYF

size: -
J: TRBJ2-1
V: TRBV5-6
D: -
DNA: TGTGCCAGCAGCCCAGGACTCCCTTACAATGAGCAGTTCTTC
CDR3: CASSPGLPYNEQFF

size: -
J: TRBJ1-4
V: TRBV4-2
D: -
DNA: TGTGCCAGCAGCCTCATTAGTGAAAAACTGTTTTTT
CDR3: CASSLISEKLFF

size: -
J: TRBJ2-3
V: TRBV7-8
D: -
DNA: TGTGCCAGCAGCTTATTCTGGGCGGGGGATACGCAGTATTTT
CDR3: CASSLFWAGDTQYF

size: -
J: TRBJ1-1
V: TRBV4-2
D: -
DNA: TGTGCCAGCAGCCAAGATAGGAGGGCCCAGAAGAAAGCTTTCTTT
CDR3: CASSQDRRAQKKAFF

size: once
J: TRBJ1-2
V: TRBV4-1
D: -
DNA: TGCGCCAGCAGCCCCCCGGGGAGGAACTATGGCTACACCTTC
CDR3: CASSPPGRNYGYTF

size: -
J: TRBJ1-1
V: TRBV18
D: -
DNA: TGTGCCAGCTCCGAACAGGGCGGTGAAGCTTTCTTT
CDR3: CASSEQGGEAFF

size: -
J: TRBJ2-7
V: TRBV6-5
D: -
DNA: TGTGCCAGCAGTCCTCCGACAGGCTCCTACGAGCAGTACTTC
CDR3: CASSPPTGSYEQYF

size: -
J: TRBJ2-7
V: TRBV19
D: TRBD1
DNA: TGTGCCAGTAGTATATTCGCAGGGGGTATCTACGAGCAGTACTTC
CDR3: CASSIFAGGIYEQYF

size: -
J: TRBJ2-1
V: TRBV19
D: -
DNA: TGTGCCAGTAGTATGGGATTCGGGACTTACTCCTACAATGAGCAGTTCTTC
CDR3: CASSMGFGTYSYNEQFF

size: -
J: TRBJ1-2
V: TRBV7-9
D: TRBD1
DNA: TGTGCCAGCAGCTTAGAGACAGGGGCCCTCTATGGCTACACCTTC
CDR3: CASSLETGALYGYTF

size: -
J: TRBJ1-2
V: TRBV10-3
D: -
DNA: TGTGCCATCAGTGAGGGACCGGGCAGGGACTATGGCTACACCTTC
CDR3: CAISEGPGRDYGYTF

size: -
J: TRBJ1-6
V: TRBV11-2
D: TRBD1
DNA: TGTGCCAGCAGCTTCGCTATAGGACAGGGTAATTCACCCCTCCACTTT
CDR3: CASSFAIGQGNSPLHF